A few counts support the clone carrying this T cell receptor (beta chain). The antigen is undetermined. Sequencing libraries for TCR beta were prepared with iRepertoire HTBI primers and Arm-PCR of CDR3 regions. Via MiXCR, TCRdb re-called the multiplex PCR reads, giving one row per CDR3 protein. Of more than 450,000 distinct CDR3 sequences in the sample, under 20% were seen once. This record comes from a study of regulatory T cells in long-lasting Graves disease. For the study at large: Antithyroid drugs had been taken by newly diagnosed Graves' patients for under 3 months.

CDR1 LGHDT and CDR2 YNNKEL come from the germline V gene (reference sequence). With 3 bases clipped from V and 4 bases from J, the junction kept 5 bases outside the gene matches. The CDR3 runs 15 residues. Study-level points and caveats: Persistent disease samples used TRBV28, TRBJ1-2 and TRBJ2-5 preferentially.

Time point: newly diagnosed GD, antithyroid drugs for less than 3 months. The authors made the TCR library using RNA they extracted from PBMCs. An endocrinology unit in Xi'an, China, supplied the patients. These data were likewise used in another study, on T cells in Graves' hyperthyroidism and ophthalmopathy. As that study records: Hyperthyroidism, newly diagnosed and lasting under 2 months, affected patients aged 18 to 65.

The specimen was peripheral blood mononuclear cells (PBMCs), collected at new diagnosis, from a patient treated with antithyroid drugs. The clonotype comes from a man in his forties with Graves disease. The rearrangement links TRBV3-1 to TRBJ2-2; 7 nucleotides agree with TRBD1. The CDR3 reads CASSQRQGVTGELFF. DNA of the CDR3: TGTGCCAGCAGCCAGAGACAGGGAGTCACCGGGGAGCTGTTTTTT.